This is a list of T cell receptor beta chains from one sample in a study of blood T cell repertoires in COVID-19. The data were produced by immunoSEQ multiplex PCR, yet TCRdb's version contains in-frame clones alone and is incomplete. In the table there are roughly 250,000 clones, 81% of which are singletons. The specimen sequenced was peripheral blood. The source is a woman aged 55-70 years with active or convalescent COVID-19. Each CDR3 is given with its conserved first and last residue. Fields, in order: J gene, V gene, CDR3 length, D gene, clone size, CDR3 protein, CDR3 DNA. D genes are given only for firm matches. Clone size, where shown, is once, few, many, or a class for clones that have expanded.

J: TRBJ1-2
V: TRBV4-1
length: 14
D: .
size: .
CDR3: CASSQERGIYGYTF
DNA: TGCGCCAGCAGCCAAGAACGGGGGATCTATGGCTACACCTTC

J: TRBJ2-7
V: TRBV18
length: 19
D: TRBD1
size: .
CDR3: CASSPQITGVRGWAYEQYF
DNA: TGTGCCAGCTCACCACAAATAACAGGGGTACGGGGTTGGGCCTACGAGCAGTACTTC

J: TRBJ2-1
V: TRBV6-6
length: 15
D: .
size: .
CDR3: CASSASRGAYNEQFF
DNA: TGTGCCAGCAGTGCCAGCCGGGGGGCTTACAATGAGCAGTTCTTC

J: TRBJ2-1
V: TRBV7-6
length: 13
D: .
size: .
CDR3: CASSFPGGNEQFF
DNA: TGTGCCAGCAGCTTTCCTGGGGGGAATGAGCAGTTCTTC

J: TRBJ1-2
V: TRBV7-2
length: 15
D: .
size: .
CDR3: CASSLDSRANYGYTF
DNA: TGTGCCAGCAGCTTAGACAGCAGGGCTAACTATGGCTACACCTTC

J: TRBJ2-1
V: TRBV4-1
length: 15
D: TRBD2
size: .
CDR3: CASSPGGGAQNEQFF
DNA: TGCGCCAGCAGTCCTGGCGGGGGGGCCCAAAATGAGCAGTTCTTC

J: TRBJ2-1
V: TRBV5-1
length: 15
D: TRBD1
size: .
CDR3: CASGGRTGMVNEQFF
DNA: TGCGCCAGTGGGGGGAGGACAGGGATGGTGAATGAGCAGTTCTTC

J: TRBJ1-6
V: TRBV27
length: 12
D: .
size: .
CDR3: CASSDRNSPLHF
DNA: TGTGCCAGCAGCGACAGGAATTCACCCCTCCACTTT

J: TRBJ2-5
V: TRBV14
length: 13
D: .
size: .
CDR3: CASSQDNQETQYF
DNA: TGTGCCAGCAGCCAGGACAACCAAGAGACCCAGTACTTC

J: TRBJ1-2
V: TRBV6-5
length: 16
D: TRBD1
size: .
CDR3: CASSSPGTGEGYGYTF
DNA: TGTGCCAGCAGTTCCCCCGGGACAGGCGAGGGCTATGGCTACACCTTC

J: TRBJ1-5
V: TRBV7-9
length: 12
D: .
size: .
CDR3: CASSPSGRPQHF
DNA: TGTGCCAGCAGCCCCTCGGGGAGGCCCCAGCATTTT

J: TRBJ2-3
V: TRBV7-2
length: 16
D: TRBD1
size: .
CDR3: CASSLSARGSTDTQYF
DNA: TGTGCCAGCAGCTTAAGTGCCAGGGGGAGCACAGATACGCAGTATTTT

J: TRBJ1-2
V: TRBV7-6
length: 15
D: .
size: .
CDR3: CASSAIEGRLIGYTF
DNA: TGTGCCAGCAGCGCCATTGAAGGCAGGTTGATTGGCTACACCTTC

J: TRBJ2-5
V: TRBV3-1/TRBV3-2
length: 17
D: TRBD2
size: .
CDR3: CASSRSTSGGITETQYF
DNA: TGTGCCAGCAGCCGGTCGACTAGCGGGGGGATCACAGAGACCCAGTACTTC

J: TRBJ2-3
V: TRBV6-6
length: 16
D: TRBD1
size: .
CDR3: CASSWGDRGLADTQYF
DNA: TGTGCCAGCAGTTGGGGGGACAGGGGTTTGGCAGATACGCAGTATTTT

J: TRBJ2-7
V: TRBV28
length: 15
D: TRBD2
size: .
CDR3: CASSLGAGGSYEQYF
DNA: TGTGCCAGCAGCCTAGGGGCGGGGGGCTCCTACGAGCAGTACTTC

J: TRBJ2-7
V: TRBV20-1
length: 11
D: .
size: .
CDR3: CSPSDGFEQYF
DNA: TGCAGTCCATCCGACGGGTTCGAGCAGTACTTC

J: TRBJ2-3
V: TRBV11-2
length: 14
D: .
size: once
CDR3: CASSLATRADTQYF
DNA: TGTGCCAGCAGCTTAGCGACCCGAGCGGATACGCAGTATTTT

J: TRBJ1-2
V: TRBV19
length: 11
D: .
size: .
CDR3: CASSMFNGYTF
DNA: TGTGCCAGTAGTATGTTCAATGGCTACACCTTC